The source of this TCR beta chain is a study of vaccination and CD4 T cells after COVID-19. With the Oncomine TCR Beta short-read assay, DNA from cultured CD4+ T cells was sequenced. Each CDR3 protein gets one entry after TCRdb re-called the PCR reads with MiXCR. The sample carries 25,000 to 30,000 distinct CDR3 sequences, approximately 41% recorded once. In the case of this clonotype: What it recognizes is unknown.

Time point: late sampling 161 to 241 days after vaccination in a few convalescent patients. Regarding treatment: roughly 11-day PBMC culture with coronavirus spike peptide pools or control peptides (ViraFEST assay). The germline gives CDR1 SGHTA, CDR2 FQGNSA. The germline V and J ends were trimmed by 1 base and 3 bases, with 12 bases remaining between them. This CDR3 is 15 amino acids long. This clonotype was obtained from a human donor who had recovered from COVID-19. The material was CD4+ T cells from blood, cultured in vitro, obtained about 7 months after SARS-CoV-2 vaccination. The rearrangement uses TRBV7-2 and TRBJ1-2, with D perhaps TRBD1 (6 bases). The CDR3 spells CASSLGSGGDYGYTF. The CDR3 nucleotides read TGTGCCAGCAGCTTAGGTAGTGGGGGCGACTATGGCTACACCTTC. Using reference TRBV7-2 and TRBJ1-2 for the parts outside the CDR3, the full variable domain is GAGVSQSPSNKVTEKGKDVELRCDPISGHTALYWYRQSLGQGLEFLIYFQGNSAPDKSGLPSDRFSAERTGGSVSTLTIQRTQQEDSAVYLCASSLGSGGDYGYTFGSGTRLTVV.